This TCR beta chain was retrieved from a study of CD4 T cells in relation to SARS-CoV-2 and coronaviruses. Study at large: PBMCs were cultured with antigen for approximately nine days before TCR beta sequencing.

The germline V and J ends were trimmed by 2 bases and 1 base, with 12 bases remaining between them. The length of the CDR3 is 14 residues. Germline CDR1 is GTSNPN and CDR2 is SVGIG (reference sequence). Generated by immunoSEQ multiplex PCR, the TCRdb table keeps only in-frame clones and is missing some. Altogether around 25,000 clones are present, around three quarters being singletons, with the ten largest covering about 15%. Unexposed donor CD4+ T cells date from about 2011-2018, before the COVID-19 pandemic. The cells were cultured for approximately ten days before CD4+ T cells were isolated. Cells permitting, SARS-CoV-2 S/N and four cold-coronavirus spikes were tested on unexposed-donor CD4+ T cells. Study-level results: Crossreactive clones expanded significantly less to SARS-CoV-2 than monoreactive clones.

Worth noting for this clone: Its matching antigen is unknown.

The source is a human donor in good health. Sequenced sample: CD4+ T cells from PBMCs, cultured in vitro. The chain uses TRBV30 and TRBJ2-7; D is perhaps TRBD2 (6 bases). The CDR3 nucleotides are TGTGCCTGGAGTATTGGGGACTGGTCCTACGAGCAGTACTTC. It yields the protein CAWSIGDWSYEQYF.